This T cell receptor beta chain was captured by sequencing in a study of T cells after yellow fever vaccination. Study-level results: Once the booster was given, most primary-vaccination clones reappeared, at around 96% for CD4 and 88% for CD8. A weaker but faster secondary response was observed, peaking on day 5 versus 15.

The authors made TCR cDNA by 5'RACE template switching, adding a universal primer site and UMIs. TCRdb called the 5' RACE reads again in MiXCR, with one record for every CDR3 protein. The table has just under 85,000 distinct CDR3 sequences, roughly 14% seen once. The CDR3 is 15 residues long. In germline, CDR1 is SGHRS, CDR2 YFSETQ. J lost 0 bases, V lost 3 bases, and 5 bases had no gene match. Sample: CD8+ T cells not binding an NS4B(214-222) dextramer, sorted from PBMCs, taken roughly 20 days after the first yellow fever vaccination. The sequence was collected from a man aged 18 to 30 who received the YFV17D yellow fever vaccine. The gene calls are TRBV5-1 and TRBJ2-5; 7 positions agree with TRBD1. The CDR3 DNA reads TGCGCCAGCAGCTACTCCGGGACAGACCAAGAGACCCAGTACTTC. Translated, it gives CASSYSGTDQETQYF.